These 14 T cell receptor beta chains came from one sample sequenced in a study of T cells in Graves' hyperthyroidism and ophthalmopathy. The investigators amplified TCR beta CDR3 regions from RNA transcripts. The TCR CDR3 first-round RT-PCR relied on the HTBI primer set. TCRdb fed the multiplex PCR reads into MiXCR, producing one record per CDR3 protein. Of fewer than 750,000 distinct CDR3 sequences in the sample, about 15% were seen once. The sample comprised blood. These receptors all stem from a woman aged 40 to 50 with Graves' ophthalmopathy.

This clonotype was seen a few times. This chain links TRBV4-1 with TRBJ1-3; the D is unclear. Trimming removed 0 bases from V and 0 bases from J, with 6 bases in between. Looked up from germline, CDR1 is MGHRA and CDR2 is YSYEKL. The CDR3 consists of 15 residues. The CDR3 DNA sequence: TGCGCCAGCAGCCAAGAGCGGTTCTCTGGAAACACCATATATTTT. It is translated as CASSQERFSGNTIYF.

This clonotype was counted a few times. The gene calls are TRBV11-2 and TRBJ2-6, with D unresolved. CDR1 SGHAT and CDR2 FQNNGV come from the germline V gene. The CDR3 is 14 amino acids. V gave up 8 bases and J gave up 0 bases, with 8 bases separating them. The CDR3 sequence: CASAGSSGANVLTF. As DNA, the CDR3 is TGTGCCAGCGCCGGTTCCTCTGGGGCCAACGTCCTGACTTTC.

Many counts were recorded for this clonotype. The chain recombines TRBV7-2 with TRBJ2-1; 10 bases line up with TRBD2. Germline lookup yields CDR1 SGHTA and CDR2 FQGNSA. The CDR3 is made up of 15 amino acids. With V trimmed by 3 bases and J by 3 bases, 2 bases remained unmatched. CDR3 region: CASSFRTSGYNEQFF. In DNA form, the CDR3 reads TGTGCCAGCAGCTTCAGGACTAGCGGCTACAATGAGCAGTTCTTC.

This clonotype was seen many times. V usage is TRBV28 and J usage is TRBJ2-5, with D perhaps matching TRBD2 (6 bases). Trimming took 6 bases from V and 4 from J, leaving 18 bases between them. Germline assignment: CDR1 MDHEN and CDR2 SYDVKM. The CDR3 totals 15 residues. CDR3 loop: CASSPSRGSRETQYF. As DNA, the CDR3 is TGTGCCAGCAGCCCCTCACGGGGGAGTCGAGAGACCCAGTACTTC.

The chain uses TRBV9 and TRBJ1-3; D is unclear. The length of the CDR3 is 14 residues. V was cut by 1 base and J by 3 bases, with 8 bases left in between. CDR1 and CDR2 (germline): SGDLS, YYNGEE. CDR3 amino acids: CASSVTDLGNTIYF. CDR3 nucleotides: TGTGCCAGCAGCGTAACAGACCTTGGAAACACCATATATTTT.

In this sample, this clonotype turned up many times. The rearrangement uses TRBV7-9 and TRBJ1-1; weak D call: TRBD1 (5 bases). The CDR3 totals 14 residues. Germline V gene data show CDR1 as SEHNR and CDR2 as FQNEAQ (reference sequence). Trimming removed 6 bases from V and 2 bases from J, with 13 bases in between. CDR3 DNA sequence: TGTGCCAGCAGGGCCGCAGGGTTAAACACTGAAGCTTTCTTT. It translates to CASRAAGLNTEAFF.

This clonotype was seen ten or more times. The chain employs TRBV12-3 or TRBV12-4 and TRBJ2-7; 9 bases agree with TRBD2. Trimming took 8 bases from V and 7 from J; bases not matched to a gene: 15. This CDR3 is 15 amino acids long. This CDR3 reads CASLARGGGPSEQYF. The CDR3 nucleotides are TGTGCCAGCCTGGCGCGGGGGGGGGGCCCGTCGGAGCAGTACTTC.

This clonotype was observed many times. V usage is TRBV9 and J usage is TRBJ2-7; maybe TRBD2 (5 bases). The CDR3 extends over 15 amino acids. The V gene's germline CDR1 is SGDLS and CDR2 YYNGEE. The V gene lost 0 bases and the J gene lost 5 bases, with 15 bases spanning the gap. CDR3 bases: TGTGCCAGCAGCGTAGCCGGGAACGTCATCGACGAGCAGTACTTC. This gives the protein CASSVAGNVIDEQYF.

The chain couples TRBV20-1 to TRBJ2-7; 7 bases agree with TRBD1. This CDR3 is 13 amino acids long. Germline CDR1 reads DFQATT; CDR2 reads SNEGSKA (reference sequence). J lost 4 bases, V lost 3 bases, and 6 bases had no gene match. The CDR3 DNA sequence: TGCAGTGCTAGCCCCGGGACAGCATACGAGCAGTACTTC. It codes for CSASPGTAYEQYF.

This chain links TRBV5-1 with TRBJ1-3; D might be TRBD1 (6 bases). There are 15 residues in the CDR3. V was shortened by 5 bases and J by 0 bases, with 12 bases between the two germline ends. Germline V gene sequence: CDR1 SGHRS, CDR2 YFSETQ. CDR3 sequence reads: CASRPGEGSGNTIYF. The CDR3 nucleotides read TGCGCCAGCAGGCCAGGGGAAGGCTCTGGAAACACCATATATTTT.

The sample holds a few counts of this clonotype. The rearrangement links TRBV5-6 to TRBJ1-2; the D is unclear. The CDR3 length is 14 residues. Per the germline V gene, CDR1 is SGHDT and CDR2 is YYEEEE. V lost 1 base to trimming and J lost 4 bases, with 11 bases between them. CDR3 sequence: CASSLMSTSYGYTF. The CDR3 DNA reads as TGTGCCAGCAGCTTGATGTCCACTTCCTATGGCTACACCTTC.

This clonotype was recorded a few times. The genes are TRBV20-1 and TRBJ1-2; perhaps TRBD1 as D (6 bases). Germline CDR1 is DFQATT and CDR2 is SNEGSKA (reference sequence). V shed 2 bases and J shed 2 bases, with 15 bases lying between them. CDR3 size: 15 residues. The CDR3 bases are TGCAGTGCTAGAACCACAAAGGGGGAAAACTATGGCTACACCTTC. This encodes CSARTTKGENYGYTF.

This clonotype was detected ten times or more. The chain employs TRBV20-1 and TRBJ1-1, with TRBD1 as a possible D gene (5 bases). The CDR3 is made up of 13 amino acids. Germline CDR1 and CDR2: DFQATT and SNEGSKA (reference sequence). Trimming cost V 5 bases and J 4 bases, with 14 bases left between them. This CDR3 is CSADQGQLTEAFF. The CDR3 region has the DNA TGCAGTGCTGATCAGGGTCAACTCACTGAAGCTTTCTTT.

This clonotype was counted ten times or more. This chain joins TRBV4-1 and TRBJ2-5; 10 bases match TRBD1. After removal of 5 bases from V and 2 bases from J, the junction contained 5 bases not matched to a gene. Germline V gene data show CDR1 as MGHRA and CDR2 as YSYEKL. This CDR3 region has 15 residues. The CDR3 region has the DNA TGCGCCAGCAGCGACCGGGACAGGGGACAAGAGACCCAGTACTTC. The encoded protein is CASSDRDRGQETQYF.